A single sample is the source of the 21 T cell receptor beta chains below, sequenced in a study of blood T cell repertoires in COVID-19. Assay used: immunoSEQ multiplex PCR; TCRdb lists only in-frame clones, some missing. The table includes 200,000 to 300,000 clones, 80% to 90% detected once. Source material: peripheral blood. Receptor source: a man aged 35-49 years who had recovered from COVID-19.

The chain joins TRBV11-3 to TRBJ1-6; 8 bases map to TRBD1. CDR1 and CDR2 from the germline V gene are SGHNT and YENEEA. V lost 3 bases to trimming and J lost 9 bases; unmatched junction nucleotides: 4. This CDR3 has 14 residues. CDR3 bases: TGTGCCAGCAGCTTTTGGACAGGGATTTCACCCCTCCACTTT. This translates into CASSFWTGISPLHF.

This chain joins TRBV9 and TRBJ2-5, with 12 bases aligning to TRBD1. The CDR3 has 15 amino acids. With V trimmed by 2 bases and J by 5 bases, 4 bases remained unmatched. Germline CDR1 SGDLS, CDR2 YYNGEE. The DNA for the CDR3 is TGTGCCAGCAGCGTGGGGACAGGGGGCGCGGAGACCCAGTACTTC. Translating it yields CASSVGTGGAETQYF.

CDR3 loop: CASSFTAGATNEKLFF. The DNA for the CDR3 is TGTGCCAGCAGCTTCACCGCAGGGGCAACTAATGAAAAACTGTTTTTT. The chain uses TRBV11-2 and TRBJ1-4, with D perhaps matching TRBD1 (6 bases). This CDR3 comprises 16 residues. V shed 3 bases and J shed 0 bases, with 11 bases lying between them. The germline gives CDR1 SGHAT, CDR2 FQNNGV.

The chain joins TRBV11-2 to TRBJ2-5; maybe TRBD2 (6 bases). V was cut by 3 bases and J by 4 bases, with 15 bases left in between. Germline CDR1 reads SGHAT; CDR2 reads FQNNGV. This CDR3 is 15 amino acids long. The CDR3 DNA sequence: TGTGCCAGCAGCTTGTCGACTAGTCCGGGAGAGACCCAGTACTTC. It yields the protein CASSLSTSPGETQYF.

This clone came up a few times. J is TRBJ2-3 and V is TRBV6-2 or TRBV6-3, with D hard to call. The CDR3 has 15 residues. V lost 4 bases and J 2 bases, leaving 13 bases between the germline ends. From germline, CDR1 is MNHEY and CDR2 SVGEGT. The CDR3 sequence: CASSLDTSLTDTQYF. In nucleotides, the CDR3 is TGTGCCAGCAGTTTAGACACGTCTCTCACAGATACGCAGTATTTT.

The genes are TRBV13 and TRBJ2-7; TRBD1 agrees at 7 bases. The CDR3 covers 15 residues. Losses at the gene ends were 4 bases for V and 3 bases for J; bases not matched to a gene: 9. The germline V gene encodes CDR1 PRHDT and CDR2 FYEKMQ (reference sequence). Written as DNA, the CDR3 is TGTGCCAGCAGCTCTCGACAGGGCGGACGCTACGAGCAGTACTTC. Protein sequence: CASSSRQGGRYEQYF.

The chain carries TRBV9 and TRBJ1-1; possible D gene TRBD1, 6 bases. V lost 4 bases and J lost 7, with 17 bases in between. Germline V gives CDR1 SGDLS, CDR2 YYNGEE. This CDR3 is built from 14 residues. Here the CDR3 reads CASSKGMGANEAFF. The CDR3 bases are TGTGCCAGCAGCAAAGGGATGGGGGCCAATGAAGCTTTCTTT.

The chain couples TRBV6-2 or TRBV6-3 to TRBJ2-1; D gene uncertain. CDR1 is MNHEY, CDR2 SVGEGT, per germline. V lost 2 bases and J 7 bases, leaving 6 bases between the germline ends. The CDR3 has 12 residues. CDR3: CASSYIQNEQFF. CDR3 in DNA: TGTGCCAGCAGTTACATACAGAATGAGCAGTTCTTC.

CDR3 sequence: CSGLRSAEQFF. In DNA form, the CDR3 reads TGCAGTGGTCTCCGGAGTGCTGAGCAGTTCTTC. The chain uses TRBV20-1 and TRBJ2-1, with D hard to call. Germline V gene lookup returns CDR1 DFQATT and CDR2 SNEGSKA (reference sequence). V lost 7 bases and J lost 9, with 13 bases in between. CDR3 size: 11 residues.

The chain is built from TRBV7-9 and TRBJ2-1, with 7 nucleotides matching TRBD2. V lost 5 bases, J lost 4 bases, and 8 bases stayed unmatched. CDR3 length: 15 amino acids. In germline, CDR1 is SEHNR, CDR2 FQNEAQ (reference sequence). The CDR3 region has the DNA TGTGCCAGCAGCGGCGCGGGACTAAAGTACAATGAGCAGTTCTTC. It yields the protein CASSGAGLKYNEQFF.

V usage is TRBV29-1 and J usage is TRBJ2-3, with TRBD2 identical over 7 bases. The CDR3 has 10 amino acids. Germline lookup yields CDR1 SQVTM and CDR2 ANQGSEA. The CDR3 loop reads CSGGADTQYF. The CDR3 nucleotides are TGCAGTGGGGGGGCAGATACGCAGTATTTT.

The chain employs TRBV3-1 (or the pseudogene TRBV3-2) and TRBJ1-2; D perhaps matches TRBD1 (6 bases). CDR1 and CDR2 from the germline V gene are LGHDT and YNNKEL (reference sequence). There are 15 residues in the CDR3. V lost 2 bases to trimming and J lost 7 bases, with 17 bases between them. CDR3 amino acids: CASSQRGGAETGYTF. Here the CDR3 DNA reads TGTGCCAGCAGCCAACGAGGGGGTGCGGAAACTGGCTACACCTTC.

The V call is TRBV18, the J call TRBJ1-2; D remains ambiguous. Germline V gene sequence: CDR1 KGHSH, CDR2 LQKENI. The CDR3 runs 15 residues. Trimming pared 1 base from V and 4 bases from J, leaving 13 bases between. The CDR3 is CASSPLGEDPYGYTF. The CDR3 coding sequence is TGTGCCAGCTCACCACTGGGAGAGGACCCCTATGGCTACACCTTC. Based on the CDR3 plus reference TRBV18 and TRBJ1-2, the full variable domain is NAGVMQNPRHLVRRRGQEARLRCSPMKGHSHVYWYRQLPEEGLKFMVYLQKENIIDESGMPKERFSAEFPKEGPSILRIQQVVRGDSAAYFCASSPLGEDPYGYTFGSGTRLTVV.

With respect to this clone: This sample includes further DNA sequences coding for the same CDR3. The V and J genes are TRBV7-2 and TRBJ2-1; no clear D. The CDR3 consists of 15 residues. The germline gives CDR1 SGHTA, CDR2 FQGNSA. The V and J ends lost 2 bases and 0 bases respectively, with 8 bases between them. The CDR3 coding sequence is TGTGCCAGCAGCTTAAATCCTAGCTCCTACAATGAGCAGTTCTTC. Protein: CASSLNPSSYNEQFF. Together with reference TRBV7-2 and TRBJ2-1, the CDR3 gives the full variable domain: GAGVSQSPSNKVTEKGKDVELRCDPISGHTALYWYRQSLGQGLEFLIYFQGNSAPDKSGLPSDRFSAERTGGSVSTLTIQRTQQEDSAVYLCASSLNPSSYNEQFFGPGTRLTVL.

The chain joins TRBV27 to TRBJ1-1, with D possibly being TRBD1 (5 bases). V lost 5 bases, J lost 0 bases, and 13 bases lay in between. Germline V gene lookup returns CDR1 MNHEY and CDR2 SMNVEV (reference sequence). The CDR3 totals 15 residues. DNA for the CDR3: TGTGCCAGCAGTAGGGGAAGAGTGCTGAACACTGAAGCTTTCTTT. Protein product: CASSRGRVLNTEAFF.

V usage is TRBV10-1 and J usage is TRBJ2-5; unclear D gene. The V gene lost 3 bases and the J gene lost 5 bases, with 13 bases spanning the gap. The CDR3 length is 14 residues. The germline V gene has CDR1 WNHNN and CDR2 SYGVQD (reference sequence). Here the CDR3 reads CASSEETPMETQYF. The CDR3 DNA reads as TGCGCCAGCAGTGAAGAGACTCCGATGGAGACCCAGTACTTC.

This rearrangement joins TRBV5-1 to TRBJ2-7; 8 nucleotides agree with TRBD1. CDR1 SGHRS and CDR2 YFSETQ come from the germline V gene. This CDR3 comprises 14 residues. V shed 4 bases and J 6 bases; nucleotides not matched to a gene: 9. The chain's CDR3 is CASSDQGATGEQYF. CDR3 coding DNA: TGCGCCAGCAGCGATCAGGGGGCAACAGGCGAGCAGTACTTC.

The V call is TRBV7-9, the J call TRBJ1-1; TRBD1 matches 8 bases. The germline CDR1 and CDR2 sequences are SEHNR and FQNEAQ (reference sequence). V dropped 5 bases and J dropped 5; count of bases not matched to a gene: 13. The CDR3 has 16 amino acids. As DNA, the CDR3 is TGTGCCAGCAGCGTACTGCAGACAGGGGCTCAGACTGAAGCTTTCTTT. Translating gives CASSVLQTGAQTEAFF.

The chain recombines TRBV25-1 with TRBJ2-1; 8 bases match TRBD2. Germline CDR1 and CDR2: MGHDK and SYGVNS. Unmatched junction bases numbered 6, after V lost 8 bases and J lost 0 bases. The CDR3 extends over 15 amino acids. The CDR3 DNA reads as TGTGCCAGCGTATTAGCGGGGAGCTCCTACAATGAGCAGTTCTTC. Protein sequence: CASVLAGSSYNEQFF. Together with reference TRBV25-1 and TRBJ2-1, the CDR3 gives the full variable domain: EADIYQTPRYLVIGTGKKITLECSQTMGHDKMYWYQQDPGMELHLIHYSYGVNSTEKGDLSSESTVSRIRTEHFPLTLESARPSHTSQYLCASVLAGSSYNEQFFGPGTRLTVL.

The rearrangement uses TRBV5-1 and TRBJ1-2, with 8 bases aligning to TRBD1. Trimming cost V 3 bases and J 5 bases; bases outside gene matches: 6. This CDR3 has 14 residues. The germline V gene has CDR1 SGHRS and CDR2 YFSETQ. For the CDR3, the DNA is TGCGCCAGCAGCTATGGACAGGGTGGTTATGGCTACACCTTC. It specifies CASSYGQGGYGYTF.

This chain joins TRBV3-1 (or the pseudogene TRBV3-2) and TRBJ2-7, with D possibly TRBD2 on 6 matching bases. Trimming cost V 0 bases and J 6 bases, with 21 bases left between them. The V gene's germline CDR1 is LGHDT and CDR2 YNNKEL (reference sequence). The CDR3 runs to 17 residues. CDR3 bases: TGTGCCAGCAGCCAAGACCAAACCGGGACTCCAAGTCGCGAGCAGTACTTC. Translation gives CASSQDQTGTPSREQYF.